This TCR beta chain was identified during a study of blood T cell repertoires in COVID-19 (dated by TCRdb to between 2020 and 2021). Describing the broader study: Samples from collaborators originated in the United States, Italy and Spain and spanned both the acute and convalescent phases of COVID-19. The material from the prospective study consisted of cDNA or gDNA derived from T cells, B-cell-depleted T cells, or PBMCs. Samples were obtained from the ongoing ImmuneRACE study (first 160 participants) and from some 1,300 subjects provided by 6 global collaborators. The dataset comprised deeply sampled blood TCRbeta repertoires from subjects exposed to, actively infected with, or recovered from COVID-19. HLA class I and class II types, where available, came from metadata supplied by the sample provider rather than from assay-based typing. A freely available public database, intended as a resource for researchers studying the immune response to SARS-CoV-2, is where the repertoires were released. The sample metadata nearly always contained a de-identified subject ID, COVID-19 status, age in years and sex. Broader findings and caveats from the paper: The quantity of clinical and demographic metadata differed by source and by participant and was supplied without curation.

The immunoSEQ Assay, a bias-controlled multiplex PCR, was used to amplify TCRbeta CDR3 regions from genomic DNA. From the authors' description of their analysis: Nucleated cell counts per sample were estimated from amplification of reference gene primers within the assay. Sequence reads were collapsed and filtered to measure the absolute abundance of every unique TCRbeta CDR3 rearrangement. For each sample, productive Simpson clonality was calculated as the square root of Simpson's diversity index across productive rearrangements. TCRdb re-hosts the immuneACCESS table, in-frame sequences only. Its copies lack some clones; in the studies checked, an unresolved V gene accounts for under half of them, and the cause for the rest is not known. The D gene and trimming were derived from the DNA, and the V and J assignments and clone size from that table. Across this sample there are about 220,000 clones, with around three quarters seen only once. The ten largest account for roughly 6.7% of the sample.

Whole blood was collected in K2EDTA tubes by collaborating institutions according to the institutions' own protocols. Collaborator samples were shipped for TCRbeta analysis as frozen whole blood, isolated PBMCs, or DNA extracted from either sample type. V sheds 2 bases and J sheds 3 bases, leaving 17 bases between their ends. Via the germline V gene (reference sequence), CDR1 is MNHEY and CDR2 SMNVEV. Including cysteine and phenylalanine, the CDR3 has 16 amino acids. Just CDR3 DNA is preserved here, 48 bases in frame from base 1. Worth noting for this clone: Its antigen target is currently unknown. No base quality information exists; no much larger clone differs at one position.

The chain uses TRBV27 and TRBJ2-7; a tentative D match to TRBD2 spans 5 bases. The sample was peripheral blood. This TCR was recovered from a woman in her 70s with acute or convalescent COVID-19. The CDR3 sequence is CASSLGPGWDSYEQYF. The DNA sequence is as follows: TGTGCCAGCAGTTTAGGGCCGGGGTGGGATAGCTACGAGCAGTACTTC.